These 32 T cell receptor beta chains were sequenced from one sample in a study of T cells after yellow fever vaccination. Each CDR3 protein is one row after TCRdb ran MiXCR on the 5' RACE reads. The sample has 250,000 to 300,000 distinct CDR3 sequences; about 5% are singletons. The source material was CD4+ T cells sorted from PBMCs, sampled on the day of the yellow fever booster vaccination. The origin of the receptors is a man younger than 30 who received the YFV17D yellow fever vaccine.

This clonotype occurred many times. V is TRBV12-3 or TRBV12-4 and J is TRBJ2-3; 9 bases agree with TRBD1. CDR3 size: 13 residues. V gave up 6 bases and J gave up 6 bases; unmatched junction bases: 4. CDR3 region: CASREQGADTQYF. Here the CDR3 DNA reads TGTGCCAGCAGGGAACAGGGGGCGGATACGCAGTATTTT.

The chain employs TRBV7-2 and TRBJ2-1; 8 positions match TRBD2. Unmatched junction bases numbered 11, after V lost 4 bases and J lost 9 bases. In germline, CDR1 is SGHTA, CDR2 FQGNSA. The CDR3 runs 15 residues. As DNA, the CDR3 is TGTGCCAGCAGCTCCGGATACGGGGGGGCAGGTGAGCAGTTCTTC. As protein: CASSSGYGGAGEQFF.

This chain uses TRBV20-1 with TRBJ1-2; D not resolved. CDR3 size: 10 residues. CDR1 and CDR2 from the germline V gene are DFQATT and SNEGSKA (reference sequence). Trimming removed 5 bases at V and 8 bases at J, with 9 bases between. The chain's CDR3 is CSAESIGYTF. CDR3 sequence (DNA): TGCAGTGCTGAGTCCATCGGCTACACCTTC.

The V and J genes are TRBV4-1 and TRBJ2-1; D gene ambiguous. Between the trimmed V and J ends, which lost 0 bases and 4 bases, there was a span of 7 bases. CDR3 length: 14 amino acids. Germline-derived CDR1 and CDR2 are MGHRA and YSYEKL. The CDR3 reads CASSQDRFYNEQFF. In DNA form, the CDR3 reads TGCGCCAGCAGCCAAGATCGGTTTTACAATGAGCAGTTCTTC.

In its sample, this clonotype was seen many times. V usage is TRBV6-2 or TRBV6-3 and J usage is TRBJ1-6; D ambiguous. This CDR3 has 15 residues. V dropped 0 bases and J dropped 9 bases, with 12 bases sitting between them. CDR1 is MNHEY, CDR2 SVGEGT, per germline. As DNA, the CDR3 is TGTGCCAGCAGTTACTCCGGACTCCGCGGTTCACCCCTCCACTTT. This gives the protein CASSYSGLRGSPLHF.

This clonotype was seen more than once but under ten times. CDR3 sequence reads: CASSGDIAGGPEQFF. The CDR3 nucleotides read TGCGCCAGCAGCGGGGATATAGCGGGGGGCCCTGAGCAGTTCTTC. The chain couples TRBV5-1 to TRBJ2-1, with 10 positions matching TRBD2. The J segment lost 9 bases and the V segment lost 4 bases, leaving 10 bases of the junction unmatched. The CDR3 covers 15 residues. Germline CDR1 is SGHRS and CDR2 is YFSETQ. The whole variable domain, filled in from reference TRBV5-1 and TRBJ2-1, reads KAGVTQTPRYLIKTRGQQVTLSCSPISGHRSVSWYQQTPGQGLQFLFEYFSETQRNKGNFPGRFSGRQFSNSRSEMNVSTLELGDSALYLCASSGDIAGGPEQFFGPGTRLTVL.

The chain joins TRBV20-1 to TRBJ2-7, with D maybe TRBD1 (6 bases). Germline V gene data show CDR1 as DFQATT and CDR2 as SNEGSKA (reference sequence). V was clipped by 5 bases and J by 3 bases, with 23 bases between them. This CDR3 is 16 amino acids long. The CDR3 DNA is TGCAGTGCTCGGACCACGTCCGGGACATTTAACTACGAGCAGTACTTC. It yields the protein CSARTTSGTFNYEQYF.

This clonotype has ten or more counts. The J gene is TRBJ2-3, the V gene TRBV5-6; 9 bases are shared with TRBD2. V lost 6 bases to trimming and J lost 2 bases; unmatched junction nucleotides: 10. The V gene's germline CDR1 is SGHDT and CDR2 YYEEEE. The CDR3 covers 16 residues. Here the CDR3 reads CASTLGERGATDTQYF. Here the CDR3 DNA reads TGTGCCAGCACCCTGGGGGAGCGGGGGGCCACAGATACGCAGTATTTT.

The J gene is TRBJ1-3, the V gene TRBV4-1; possibly TRBD1 for D (5 bases). The CDR3 runs to 18 residues. Trimming left V 4 bases short and J 2 bases short, with 21 bases between. The germline V gene encodes CDR1 MGHRA and CDR2 YSYEKL. This CDR3 reads CASSPWEEGHPTGNTIYF. The CDR3 DNA reads as TGCGCCAGCAGCCCATGGGAGGAGGGGCACCCAACTGGAAACACCATATATTTT.

This clonotype appeared a few times. The chain has TRBV2 and TRBJ2-7; D not resolved. Deletions cut 4 bases from V and 2 bases from J, with 9 bases between. CDR1 is SNHLY, CDR2 FYNNEI, per germline. The CDR3 totals 13 residues. CDR3 loop: CASSGYGPYEQYF. CDR3 nucleotide sequence: TGTGCCAGCAGTGGCTACGGGCCCTACGAGCAGTACTTC.

The sample holds many counts of this clonotype. The V and J genes are TRBV7-2 and TRBJ2-2; D is uncertain. Trimming took off 1 base at V and 5 bases at J, with 8 bases between the two ends. The CDR3 sequence is 14 residues long. CDR1 is SGHTA, CDR2 FQGNSA, per germline. Here the CDR3 DNA reads TGTGCCAGCAGCTTAGTTATGTTGACCGGGGAGCTGTTTTTT. It encodes CASSLVMLTGELFF.

In its sample, this clonotype was seen many times. The chain combines TRBV5-5 with TRBJ2-4, with D tentatively TRBD2 (6 bases). V was trimmed by 0 bases and J by 0 bases, leaving 16 bases between them. The CDR3 sequence is 18 residues long. The germline gives CDR1 SGHKS, CDR2 YYEKEE (reference sequence). In DNA form, the CDR3 reads TGTGCCAGCAGCTTGGGCCCGTTACGCGGGATAGCCAAAAACATTCAGTACTTC. Residues: CASSLGPLRGIAKNIQYF.

The rearrangement links TRBV9 to TRBJ2-3; 8 nucleotides align to TRBD2. The germline CDR1 and CDR2 sequences are SGDLS and YYNGEE. The CDR3 consists of 15 residues. Trimming cost V 8 bases and J 4 bases; bases outside gene matches: 12. CDR3 bases: TGTGCCAGTCAGCCCCTCGGCGGGGGGCCAGATACGCAGTATTTT. This codes for CASQPLGGGPDTQYF.

The chain joins TRBV4-1 to TRBJ2-3; D could derive from TRBD1 or TRBD2 (5 bases each). V was cut by 3 bases and J by 0 bases, with 16 bases left in between. CDR3 size: 17 residues. Germline V gene data show CDR1 as MGHRA and CDR2 as YSYEKL. In DNA, the CDR3 is TGCGCCAGCAGCCACACTGGGGGTTTTACTAGCACAGATACGCAGTATTTT. It yields the protein CASSHTGGFTSTDTQYF.

This clonotype was observed a handful of times. J is TRBJ2-5 and V is TRBV7-2; TRBD2 matches 9 bases. CDR3 length: 14 amino acids. Germline-derived CDR1 and CDR2 are SGHTA and FQGNSA. J was trimmed by 3 bases and V by 3 bases; bases with no gene match: 2. The CDR3 is CASSFQRGEETQYF. CDR3 nucleotide sequence: TGTGCCAGCAGCTTTCAGCGGGGGGAAGAGACCCAGTACTTC.

There are many counts of this clonotype. The chain is built from TRBV14 and TRBJ2-3, with 7 nucleotides matching TRBD1. The junction had 6 bases not matched to a gene; V was cut back by 1 base and J by 2 bases. CDR3 length equals 16 residues. Germline values: CDR1 SGHDN, CDR2 FVKESK. Here the CDR3 reads CASSQGRQGITDTQYF. For the CDR3, the DNA is TGTGCCAGCAGCCAAGGACGACAGGGCATCACAGATACGCAGTATTTT.

The chain employs TRBV5-1 and TRBJ1-2; tentatively, D is TRBD1 (5 bases). V shed 0 bases and J shed 7 bases, with 16 bases lying between them. Per germline, CDR1 SGHRS and CDR2 YFSETQ. The CDR3 is 15 amino acids. CDR3 amino acids: CASSLAPGRDLGYTF. The DNA for the CDR3 is TGCGCCAGCAGCTTGGCTCCAGGGCGGGACCTTGGCTACACCTTC.

This clonotype was seen a few times. The V gene is TRBV25-1, the J gene TRBJ2-5, with D possibly being TRBD1 (6 bases). CDR1 is MGHDK, CDR2 SYGVNS, per germline. The CDR3 totals 14 residues. The ends were cut back, 5 bases at V and 5 bases at J, with 15 bases in the middle. The CDR3, as DNA: TGTGCCAGCAGTTATCACAGGGATATCGAGACCCAGTACTTC. This gives the protein CASSYHRDIETQYF.

This clonotype showed up many times. The chain carries TRBV6-2 or TRBV6-3 and TRBJ2-5; 11 positions agree with TRBD2. V shed 6 bases, J shed 7 bases, and the junction held 13 bases outside the gene matches. The CDR3 contains 16 residues. Germline CDR1 MNHEY, CDR2 SVGEGT. The CDR3 bases are TGTGCCAGCAGGTCCAGACTAGCGGGACTGGGATGGACCCAGTACTTC. Encoded protein: CASRSRLAGLGWTQYF.

At least ten counts were recorded for this clonotype. V usage is TRBV20-1 and J usage is TRBJ2-4; D unclear. The length of the CDR3 is 11 residues. The V and J ends lost 5 bases and 7 bases respectively, with 9 bases between them. Germline assignment: CDR1 DFQATT and CDR2 SNEGSKA (reference sequence). CDR3 protein: CSALGSNIQYF. Here the CDR3 DNA reads TGCAGTGCTCTGGGTTCTAACATTCAGTACTTC.

Many counts were recorded for this clonotype. V gene TRBV28 combines with J gene TRBJ2-3; D remains unclear. CDR1 is MDHEN, CDR2 SYDVKM, per germline. The length of the CDR3 is 12 residues. V dropped 4 bases and J dropped 4 bases, with 6 bases sitting between them. The CDR3 is CASSWAADTQYF. CDR3 in DNA: TGTGCCAGCAGTTGGGCTGCAGATACGCAGTATTTT. Supplemented by reference TRBV28 and TRBJ2-3, the full variable domain reads DVKVTQSSRYLVKRTGEKVFLECVQDMDHENMFWYRQDPGLGLRLIYFSYDVKMKEKGDIPEGYSVSREKKERFSLILESASTNQTSMYLCASSWAADTQYFGPGTRLTVL.

V and J are TRBV7-2 and TRBJ2-2, with 8 bases that match TRBD2. From germline, CDR1 is SGHTA and CDR2 FQGNSA. There are 15 residues in the CDR3. The J segment lost 7 bases and the V segment lost 5 bases, leaving 9 bases of the junction unmatched. CDR3 DNA sequence: TGTGCCAGCAGCGAGCTTTCCCGGGGGGGCGGGGAGCTGTTTTTT. It yields the protein CASSELSRGGGELFF.

As for this clonotype: A read error may be the cause here, since a much bigger clone is one base away. The V call is TRBV29-1, the J call TRBJ2-3; 9 nucleotides align to TRBD1. The V and J ends lost 4 bases and 6 bases, in that order; junction bases with no gene match: 5. Germline values: CDR1 SQVTM, CDR2 ANQGSEA. The CDR3 consists of 13 residues. The CDR3 loop is CSVAGQGKDTQYF. CDR3 DNA: TGCAGCGTTGCGGGACAGGGCAAGGATACGCAGTATTTT.

This clonotype came up many times. This chain uses TRBV4-1 with TRBJ2-5, with TRBD1 matching over 8 bases. Trimming cost V 3 bases and J 5 bases; bases outside gene matches: 11. Germline loops: CDR1 MGHRA, CDR2 YSYEKL. The CDR3 runs to 16 residues. The CDR3 sequence: CASSHYQGAGDETQYF. CDR3 nucleotide sequence: TGCGCCAGCAGCCACTATCAGGGGGCAGGAGATGAGACCCAGTACTTC.

CDR3 DNA sequence: TGCGCCAGCAGCTTGTGGGGACCCGGTCTGGGTGACGGAAACACCATATATTTT. This encodes CASSLWGPGLGDGNTIYF. The rearrangement links TRBV5-1 to TRBJ1-3; maybe TRBD1 (5 bases). V was clipped by 1 base and J by 4 bases, with 21 bases between them. There are 18 residues in the CDR3. The germline V gene has CDR1 SGHRS and CDR2 YFSETQ.

This clonotype was counted at least ten times. CDR3 residues: CASSGPGNQPQHF. The CDR3 DNA sequence: TGTGCCAGCAGCGGGCCCGGGAATCAGCCCCAGCATTTT. The J gene is TRBJ1-5, the V gene TRBV7-9; D is unclear. Germline CDR1 is SEHNR and CDR2 is FQNEAQ (reference sequence). V lost 5 bases and J lost 4, with 9 bases in between. The CDR3 is 13 amino acids.

The chain is built from TRBV7-9 and TRBJ2-2; D is unclear. CDR1 SEHNR and CDR2 FQNEAQ come from the germline V gene (reference sequence). V was shortened by 5 bases and J by 6 bases, with 13 bases between the two germline ends. The CDR3 length is 14 residues. The CDR3 reads CASSLSWGSGELFF. As DNA, the CDR3 is TGTGCCAGCAGCCTGAGTTGGGGATCCGGGGAGCTGTTTTTT.

This clonotype occurred a few times. The V call is TRBV30, the J call TRBJ1-2, with a possible D match to TRBD1 (5 bases). Trimming cost V 2 bases and J 3 bases, with 10 bases left between them. Germline V gene data show CDR1 as GTSNPN and CDR2 as SVGIG (reference sequence). This CDR3 comprises 13 residues. The DNA for the CDR3 is TGTGCCTGGAGTCAACAGGCTGACTATGGCTACACCTTC. This sequence encodes CAWSQQADYGYTF. Complete variable domain (other parts from reference TRBV30 and TRBJ1-2): SQTIHQWPATLVQPVGSPLSLECTVEGTSNPNLYWYRQAAGRGLQLLFYSVGIGQISSEVPQNLSASRPQDRQFILSSKKLLLSDSGFYLCAWSQQADYGYTFGSGTRLTVV.

This clonotype came up a few times. This chain uses TRBV6-2 or TRBV6-3 with TRBJ1-5, with D possibly being TRBD1 (6 bases). CDR3 length: 16 residues. Trimming removed 5 bases from V and 5 bases from J, with 19 bases in between. Germline lookup yields CDR1 MNHEY and CDR2 SVGEGT. CDR3 sequence reads: CASSVWQGRGDQPQHF. The CDR3 nucleotides read TGTGCCAGCAGTGTATGGCAGGGGCGTGGGGATCAGCCCCAGCATTTT.

Ten or more counts support this clonotype. CDR3 residues: CASSFRPKNIQYF. The CDR3 DNA reads TGTGCCAGCAGCTTCCGCCCAAAAAACATTCAGTACTTC. The chain recombines TRBV7-8 with TRBJ2-4; no firm D call. Germline V gives CDR1 SGHVS, CDR2 FQNEAQ. The CDR3 has 13 residues. V lost 3 bases, J lost 4 bases, and 7 bases lay in between.

CDR3 residues: CASRLGAGVNTGELFF. The CDR3 region has the DNA TGTGCCAGCAGGCTGGGAGCGGGGGTTAACACCGGGGAGCTGTTTTTT. V and J are TRBV7-3 and TRBJ2-2; 8 bases map to TRBD2. Germline-derived CDR1 and CDR2 are SGHTA and FQGTGA. Trimming cost V 6 bases and J 2 bases; bases outside gene matches: 8. The CDR3 is 16 amino acids.

The J gene is TRBJ1-1, the V gene TRBV5-1, with D hard to call. V was pared by 5 bases and J by 1 base, with 12 bases between. The CDR3 spans 14 residues. Germline CDR1 reads SGHRS; CDR2 reads YFSETQ. The CDR3 is CASRRGSANTEAFF. In nucleotides, the CDR3 is TGCGCCAGCAGACGGGGTTCGGCGAACACTGAAGCTTTCTTT.